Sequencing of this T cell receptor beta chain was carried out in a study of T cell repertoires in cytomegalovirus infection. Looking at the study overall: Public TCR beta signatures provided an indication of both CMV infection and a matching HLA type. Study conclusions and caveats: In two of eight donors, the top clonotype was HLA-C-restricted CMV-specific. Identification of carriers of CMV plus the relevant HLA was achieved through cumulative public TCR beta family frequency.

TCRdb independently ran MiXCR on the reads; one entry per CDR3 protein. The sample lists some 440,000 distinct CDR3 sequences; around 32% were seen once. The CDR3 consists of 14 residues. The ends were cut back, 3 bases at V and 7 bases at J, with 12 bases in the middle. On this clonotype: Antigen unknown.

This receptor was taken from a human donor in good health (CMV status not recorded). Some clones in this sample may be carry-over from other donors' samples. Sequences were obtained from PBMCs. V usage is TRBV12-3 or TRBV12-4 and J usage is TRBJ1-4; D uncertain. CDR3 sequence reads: CASSLVGNGEKLFF. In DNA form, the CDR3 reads TGTGCCAGCAGTTTGGTAGGGAACGGTGAAAAACTGTTTTTT.